A selection of T cell receptor beta chains follows, all from one sample in a study of T-cell reconstitution after alpha-beta-depleted transplantation in children. TCRdb re-derived calls from the PCR reads in MiXCR, one entry per CDR3 protein. The sample has about 480,000 distinct CDR3 sequences; around 13% are singletons. The input for sequencing was PBMCs from the stem cell graft donor, taken from the stem cell graft. Receptors originate from a human donor who donated a stem cell graft to a child with combined immunodeficiency. Both conserved end residues are part of each CDR3. The D gene is left open where the match is weak. Size is omitted from some rows. Given values are once, few, many or a class for expanded clones.

d_gene: -
len: 13
abundance: many
j_gene: TRBJ2-7
v_gene: TRBV15
CDR3aa: CATSTLNDYEQYF
CDR3nt: TGTGCCACCAGCACCCTCAACGACTACGAGCAGTACTTC

d_gene: -
len: 13
abundance: many
j_gene: TRBJ2-2
v_gene: TRBV20-1
CDR3aa: CSARVANTGELFF
CDR3nt: TGCAGTGCTAGAGTGGCGAACACCGGGGAGCTGTTTTTT

d_gene: -
len: 15
abundance: many
j_gene: TRBJ2-3
v_gene: TRBV6-1
CDR3aa: CASSWGERSTDTQYF
CDR3nt: TGTGCCAGCAGCTGGGGGGAAAGGAGCACAGATACGCAGTATTTT

d_gene: -
len: 12
abundance: -
j_gene: TRBJ2-1
v_gene: TRBV7-9
CDR3aa: CASSYDPNEQFF
CDR3nt: TGTGCCAGCAGCTATGACCCCAATGAGCAGTTCTTC

d_gene: TRBD1
len: 14
abundance: -
j_gene: TRBJ1-3
v_gene: TRBV6-5
CDR3aa: CASRLGQGGNTIYF
CDR3nt: TGTGCCAGCAGATTAGGACAGGGGGGGAACACCATATATTTT

d_gene: -
len: 12
abundance: many
j_gene: TRBJ2-3
v_gene: TRBV5-1
CDR3aa: CASSGNTDTQYF
CDR3nt: TGCGCCAGCAGTGGGAATACAGATACGCAGTATTTT

d_gene: TRBD1
len: 14
abundance: few
j_gene: TRBJ1-6
v_gene: TRBV12-3/TRBV12-4
CDR3aa: CASSPGGRNSPLHF
CDR3nt: TGTGCCAGCAGTCCAGGGGGCCGTAATTCACCCCTCCACTTT

d_gene: -
len: 12
abundance: few
j_gene: TRBJ2-2
v_gene: TRBV7-9
CDR3aa: CASTYSAGELFF
CDR3nt: TGTGCCAGCACATATAGCGCCGGGGAGCTGTTTTTT

d_gene: TRBD1
len: 15
abundance: -
j_gene: TRBJ1-1
v_gene: TRBV29-1
CDR3aa: CSVEGQGAGNTEAFF
CDR3nt: TGCAGCGTAGAAGGACAGGGGGCCGGGAACACTGAAGCTTTCTTT

d_gene: TRBD2
len: 17
abundance: many
j_gene: TRBJ2-7
v_gene: TRBV28
CDR3aa: CASSYLRTSGGAREQYF
CDR3nt: TGTGCCAGCAGCTACCTCCGGACTAGCGGGGGGGCCCGCGAGCAGTACTTC

d_gene: TRBD1
len: 12
abundance: -
j_gene: TRBJ1-1
v_gene: TRBV18
CDR3aa: CASSPGQGVAFF
CDR3nt: TGTGCCAGCTCACCTGGACAGGGTGTCGCTTTCTTT

d_gene: TRBD2
len: 15
abundance: many
j_gene: TRBJ2-7
v_gene: TRBV20-1
CDR3aa: CSAREGTSGPYEQYF
CDR3nt: TGCAGTGCTAGAGAGGGGACTAGCGGACCCTACGAGCAGTACTTC

d_gene: TRBD1
len: 14
abundance: -
j_gene: TRBJ2-1
v_gene: TRBV28
CDR3aa: CASRTGVAYNEQFF
CDR3nt: TGTGCCAGCAGGACAGGGGTGGCCTACAATGAGCAGTTCTTC

d_gene: -
len: 14
abundance: many
j_gene: TRBJ1-1
v_gene: TRBV2
CDR3aa: CASSDRQVNTEAFF
CDR3nt: TGTGCCAGCAGTGACCGACAGGTGAACACTGAAGCTTTCTTT

d_gene: -
len: 11
abundance: many
j_gene: TRBJ2-4
v_gene: TRBV12-3/TRBV12-4
CDR3aa: CASSPGSVQYF
CDR3nt: TGTGCCAGCAGTCCGGGGTCCGTTCAGTACTTC

d_gene: TRBD2
len: 15
abundance: many
j_gene: TRBJ2-1
v_gene: TRBV6-4
CDR3aa: CASSLGTGGPAKQFF
CDR3nt: TGTGCCAGCTCCCTGGGAACGGGAGGGCCGGCGAAGCAGTTCTTC

d_gene: -
len: 13
abundance: few
j_gene: TRBJ2-1
v_gene: TRBV10-3
CDR3aa: CAITPSVGNEQFF
CDR3nt: TGTGCCATCACCCCTAGCGTAGGCAATGAGCAGTTCTTC

d_gene: -
len: 15
abundance: -
j_gene: TRBJ1-5
v_gene: TRBV27
CDR3aa: CATSSDGYSNQPQHF
CDR3nt: TGTGCCACCTCTTCAGACGGTTATAGCAATCAGCCCCAGCATTTT

d_gene: -
len: 17
abundance: -
j_gene: TRBJ2-3
v_gene: TRBV4-3
CDR3aa: CASSQDRSGSFTDTQYF
CDR3nt: TGCGCCAGCAGCCAAGATCGGAGCGGCTCTTTCACAGATACGCAGTATTTT

d_gene: -
len: 14
abundance: many
j_gene: TRBJ1-1
v_gene: TRBV20-1
CDR3aa: CSARAVTGNTEAFF
CDR3nt: TGCAGTGCTAGAGCGGTGACAGGGAACACTGAAGCTTTCTTT

d_gene: TRBD1
len: 14
abundance: few
j_gene: TRBJ2-1
v_gene: TRBV27
CDR3aa: CASTRTGGGNEQFF
CDR3nt: TGTGCCAGCACAAGGACAGGGGGGGGCAATGAGCAGTTCTTC

d_gene: -
len: 16
abundance: -
j_gene: TRBJ2-5
v_gene: TRBV9
CDR3aa: CASSTAGQWIWETQYF
CDR3nt: TGTGCCAGCAGCACTGCGGGACAGTGGATTTGGGAGACCCAGTACTTC

d_gene: TRBD1
len: 16
abundance: -
j_gene: TRBJ2-1
v_gene: TRBV6-2/TRBV6-3
CDR3aa: CASSPLTGPSYNEQFF
CDR3nt: TGTGCCAGCAGTCCTCTGACAGGGCCATCCTACAATGAGCAGTTCTTC

d_gene: -
len: 13
abundance: -
j_gene: TRBJ1-2
v_gene: TRBV29-1
CDR3aa: CSAEQGGASGYTF
CDR3nt: TGCAGCGCCGAACAGGGTGGGGCGTCTGGCTACACCTTC

d_gene: TRBD1
len: 15
abundance: -
j_gene: TRBJ2-7
v_gene: TRBV5-1
CDR3aa: CASSLGYQGDYEQYF
CDR3nt: TGCGCCAGCAGCTTGGGGTACCAGGGGGACTACGAGCAGTACTTC

d_gene: -
len: 14
abundance: few
j_gene: TRBJ2-3
v_gene: TRBV9
CDR3aa: CASSVSGRSDTQYF
CDR3nt: TGTGCCAGCAGCGTATCGGGTAGGTCAGATACGCAGTATTTT

d_gene: -
len: 15
abundance: few
j_gene: TRBJ1-5
v_gene: TRBV12-3/TRBV12-4
CDR3aa: CASSFRDMGGQPQHF
CDR3nt: TGTGCCAGCAGTTTCAGGGACATGGGCGGTCAGCCCCAGCATTTT

d_gene: -
len: 14
abundance: few
j_gene: TRBJ2-7
v_gene: TRBV27
CDR3aa: CASSPRANSYEQYF
CDR3nt: TGTGCCAGCAGTCCCAGGGCCAACTCCTACGAGCAGTACTTC

d_gene: TRBD1
len: 15
abundance: many
j_gene: TRBJ1-3
v_gene: TRBV20-1
CDR3aa: CSAYYDRVTGNTIYF
CDR3nt: TGCAGTGCTTACTACGACAGGGTGACTGGAAACACCATATATTTT

d_gene: TRBD1
len: 14
abundance: many
j_gene: TRBJ2-7
v_gene: TRBV18
CDR3aa: CASSLTGQNYEQYF
CDR3nt: TGTGCCAGCTCCCTAACGGGACAGAACTACGAGCAGTACTTC

d_gene: -
len: 15
abundance: -
j_gene: TRBJ2-3
v_gene: TRBV10-3
CDR3aa: CAISESAGSTDTQYF
CDR3nt: TGTGCCATCAGTGAGTCGGCAGGAAGCACAGATACGCAGTATTTT

d_gene: -
len: 16
abundance: -
j_gene: TRBJ2-1
v_gene: TRBV7-2
CDR3aa: CASSFDFRHTLDEQFF
CDR3nt: TGTGCCAGCAGCTTTGACTTTCGGCATACCTTGGATGAGCAGTTCTTC

d_gene: TRBD2
len: 13
abundance: many
j_gene: TRBJ2-2
v_gene: TRBV6-1
CDR3aa: CASASGSTGELFF
CDR3nt: TGTGCCTCAGCGAGCGGGAGTACCGGGGAGCTGTTTTTT

d_gene: TRBD1
len: 12
abundance: many
j_gene: TRBJ2-1
v_gene: TRBV20-1
CDR3aa: CSAGTGRREQFF
CDR3nt: TGCAGTGCCGGGACAGGGAGAAGAGAGCAGTTCTTC

d_gene: -
len: 14
abundance: many
j_gene: TRBJ2-7
v_gene: TRBV6-5
CDR3aa: CASSYDGAPYEQYF
CDR3nt: TGTGCCAGCAGTTACGATGGCGCCCCCTACGAGCAGTACTTC

d_gene: TRBD1
len: 16
abundance: -
j_gene: TRBJ2-5
v_gene: TRBV7-9
CDR3aa: CASSSIWTGRQETQYF
CDR3nt: TGTGCCAGCAGCTCAATATGGACAGGGAGACAAGAGACCCAGTACTTC

d_gene: TRBD2
len: 15
abundance: many
j_gene: TRBJ2-1
v_gene: TRBV4-2
CDR3aa: CASSQLAGEYNEQFF
CDR3nt: TGTGCCAGCAGCCAACTAGCGGGGGAATACAATGAGCAGTTCTTC

d_gene: -
len: 15
abundance: -
j_gene: TRBJ1-1
v_gene: TRBV7-9
CDR3aa: CASSPRSGFNTEAFF
CDR3nt: TGTGCCAGCAGCCCGCGCTCGGGATTTAACACTGAAGCTTTCTTT

d_gene: -
len: 12
abundance: few
j_gene: TRBJ1-6
v_gene: TRBV6-5
CDR3aa: CASNNYNSPLHF
CDR3nt: TGTGCCAGCAACAACTATAATTCACCCCTCCACTTT

d_gene: TRBD2
len: 18
abundance: -
j_gene: TRBJ2-1
v_gene: TRBV9
CDR3aa: CASSASGTSGGPRNEQFF
CDR3nt: TGTGCCAGCAGCGCTTCCGGGACTAGCGGGGGTCCGCGGAATGAGCAGTTCTTC

d_gene: -
len: 13
abundance: few
j_gene: TRBJ1-2
v_gene: TRBV24-1
CDR3aa: CATSDFWGSGYTF
CDR3nt: TGTGCCACCAGTGATTTCTGGGGTTCTGGCTACACCTTC